The sequence of this TCR beta chain was determined in a study of TIL therapy for anti-PD-1-resistant metastatic lung cancer. This sample's time point: pre-treatment sample, taken before nivolumab and TIL therapy. Sequencing used immunoSEQ v3. Profiling relied on immunoSEQ multiplex PCR, and the TCRdb table lists in-frame clones only, not all of them. The data hold approximately 60,000 clones, with approximately 75% observed a single time. The germline CDR1 and CDR2 sequences are SGHAT and FQNNGV. This CDR3 has 16 amino acids. The V end lost 0 bases, the J end lost 3 bases, and 15 bases lay between the germline ends.

The sample here was blood, taken at baseline. The rearrangement uses TRBV11-2 and TRBJ2-7; TRBD1 might be the D (6 bases). This receptor was taken from a person aged 25 to 79 with non-small cell lung cancer. The DNA of the CDR3 is TGTGCCAGCAGCTTAGATTTTGACAGGAGATACTACGAGCAGTACTTC. It is translated as CASSLDFDRRYYEQYF. The entire variable domain, with the rest obtained from reference TRBV11-2 and TRBJ2-7, is as follows: EAGVAQSPRYKIIEKRQSVAFWCNPISGHATLYWYQQILGQGPKLLIQFQNNGVVDDSQLPKDRFSAERLKGVDSTLKIQPAKLEDSAVYLCASSLDFDRRYYEQYFGPGTRLTVT.